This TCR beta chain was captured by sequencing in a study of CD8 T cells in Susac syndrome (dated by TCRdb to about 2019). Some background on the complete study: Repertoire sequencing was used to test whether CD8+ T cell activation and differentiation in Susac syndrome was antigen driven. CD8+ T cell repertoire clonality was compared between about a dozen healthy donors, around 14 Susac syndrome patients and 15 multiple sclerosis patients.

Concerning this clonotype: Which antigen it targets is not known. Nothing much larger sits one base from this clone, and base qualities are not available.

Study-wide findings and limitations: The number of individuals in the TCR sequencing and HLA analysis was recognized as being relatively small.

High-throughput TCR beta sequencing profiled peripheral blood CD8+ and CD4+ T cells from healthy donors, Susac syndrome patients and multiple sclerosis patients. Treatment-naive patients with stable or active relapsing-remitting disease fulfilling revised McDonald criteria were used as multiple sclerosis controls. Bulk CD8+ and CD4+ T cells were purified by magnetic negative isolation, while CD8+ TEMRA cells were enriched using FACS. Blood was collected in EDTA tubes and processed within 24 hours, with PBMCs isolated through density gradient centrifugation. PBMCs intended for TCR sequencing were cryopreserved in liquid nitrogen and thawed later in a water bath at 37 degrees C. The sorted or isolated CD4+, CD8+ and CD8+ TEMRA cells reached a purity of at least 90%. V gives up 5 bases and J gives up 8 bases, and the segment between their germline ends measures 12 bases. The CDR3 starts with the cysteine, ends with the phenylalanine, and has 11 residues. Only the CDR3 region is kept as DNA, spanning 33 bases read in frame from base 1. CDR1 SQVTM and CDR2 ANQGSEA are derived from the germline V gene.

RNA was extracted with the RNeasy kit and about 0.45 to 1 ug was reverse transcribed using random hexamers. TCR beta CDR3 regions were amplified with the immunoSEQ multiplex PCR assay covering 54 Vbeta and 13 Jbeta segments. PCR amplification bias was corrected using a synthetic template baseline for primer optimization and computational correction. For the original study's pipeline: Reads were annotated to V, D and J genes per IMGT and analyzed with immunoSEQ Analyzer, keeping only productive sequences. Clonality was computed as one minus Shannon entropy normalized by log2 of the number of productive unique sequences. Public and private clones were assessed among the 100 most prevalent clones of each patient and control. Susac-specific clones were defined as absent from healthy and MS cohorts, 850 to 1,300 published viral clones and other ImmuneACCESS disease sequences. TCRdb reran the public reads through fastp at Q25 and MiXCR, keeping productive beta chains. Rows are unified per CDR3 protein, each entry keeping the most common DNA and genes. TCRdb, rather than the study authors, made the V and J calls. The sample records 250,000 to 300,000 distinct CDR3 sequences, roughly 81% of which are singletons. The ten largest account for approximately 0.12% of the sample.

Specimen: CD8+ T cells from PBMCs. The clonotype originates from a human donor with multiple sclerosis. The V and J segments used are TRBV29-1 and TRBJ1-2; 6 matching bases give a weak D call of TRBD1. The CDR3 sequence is CSVPTTGGYTF. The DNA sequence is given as TGCAGCGTTCCCACCACAGGGGGCTACACCTTC. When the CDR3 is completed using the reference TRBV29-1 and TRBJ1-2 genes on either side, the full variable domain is SAVISQKPSRDICQRGTSLTIQCQVDSQVTMMFWYRQQPGQSLTLIATANQGSEATYESGFVIDKFPISRPNLTFSTLTVSNMSPEDSSIYLCSVPTTGGYTFGSGTRLTVV.